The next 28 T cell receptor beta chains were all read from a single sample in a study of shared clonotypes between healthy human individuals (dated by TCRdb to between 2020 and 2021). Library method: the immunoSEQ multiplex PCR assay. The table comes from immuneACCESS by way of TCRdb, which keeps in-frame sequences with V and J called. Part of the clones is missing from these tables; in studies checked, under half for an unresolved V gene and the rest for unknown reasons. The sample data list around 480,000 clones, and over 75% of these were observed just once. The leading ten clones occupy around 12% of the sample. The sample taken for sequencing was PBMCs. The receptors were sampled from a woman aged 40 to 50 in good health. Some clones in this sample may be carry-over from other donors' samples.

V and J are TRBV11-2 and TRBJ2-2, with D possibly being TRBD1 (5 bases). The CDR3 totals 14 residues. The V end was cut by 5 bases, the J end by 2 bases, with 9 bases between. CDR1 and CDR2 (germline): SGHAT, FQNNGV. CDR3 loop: CASSRTFNTGELFF. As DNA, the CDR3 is TGTGCCAGCAGCAGGACATTTAACACCGGGGAGCTGTTTTTT.

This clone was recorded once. DNA of the CDR3: TGTGCCAGCAGCTTACAAGCCGGGGAGGGACCATACAATGAGCAGTTCTTC. Translation gives CASSLQAGEGPYNEQFF. The V and J genes are TRBV7-9 and TRBJ2-1, with 7 positions matching TRBD2. The V gene's germline CDR1 is SEHNR and CDR2 FQNEAQ (reference sequence). CDR3 size: 17 residues. After removal of 2 bases from V and 4 bases from J, the junction contained 11 bases not matched to a gene.

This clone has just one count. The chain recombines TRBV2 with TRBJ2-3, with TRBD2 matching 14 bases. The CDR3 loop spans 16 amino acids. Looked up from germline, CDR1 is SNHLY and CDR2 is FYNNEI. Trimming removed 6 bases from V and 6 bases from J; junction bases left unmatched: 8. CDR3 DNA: TGTGCCAGCAGGGGGGGGACTAGCGGGAGAACGGATACGCAGTATTTT. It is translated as CASRGGTSGRTDTQYF.

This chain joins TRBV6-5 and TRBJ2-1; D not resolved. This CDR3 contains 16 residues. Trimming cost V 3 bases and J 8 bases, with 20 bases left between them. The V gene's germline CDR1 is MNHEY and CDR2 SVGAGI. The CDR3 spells CASSYRSDRYWDEQFF. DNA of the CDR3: TGTGCCAGCAGTTATCGGTCAGACCGATATTGGGATGAGCAGTTCTTC.

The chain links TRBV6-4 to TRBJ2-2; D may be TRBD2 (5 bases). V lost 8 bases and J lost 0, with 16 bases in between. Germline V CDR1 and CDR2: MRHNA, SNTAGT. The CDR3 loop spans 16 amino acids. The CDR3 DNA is TGTGCCAGCTCCTACGGACTGCAAGCGAACACCGGGGAGCTGTTTTTT. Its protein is CASSYGLQANTGELFF.

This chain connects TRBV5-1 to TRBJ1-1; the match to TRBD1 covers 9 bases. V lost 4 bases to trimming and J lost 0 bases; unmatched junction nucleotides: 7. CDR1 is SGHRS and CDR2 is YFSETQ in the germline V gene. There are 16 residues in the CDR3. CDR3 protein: CASSPGQGRMNTEAFF. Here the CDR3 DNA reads TGCGCCAGCAGCCCCGGACAGGGGCGAATGAACACTGAAGCTTTCTTT.

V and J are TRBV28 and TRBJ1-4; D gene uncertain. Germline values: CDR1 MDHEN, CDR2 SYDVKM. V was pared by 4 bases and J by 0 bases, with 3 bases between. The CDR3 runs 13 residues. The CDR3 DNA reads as TGTGCCAGCAGTTACTCAACTAATGAAAAACTGTTTTTT. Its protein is CASSYSTNEKLFF.

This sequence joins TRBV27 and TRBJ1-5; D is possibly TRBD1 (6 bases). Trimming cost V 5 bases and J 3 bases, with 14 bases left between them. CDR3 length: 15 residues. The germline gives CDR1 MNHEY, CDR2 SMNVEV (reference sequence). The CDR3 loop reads CASSPSQGLNQPQHF. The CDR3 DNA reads TGTGCCAGCAGTCCATCACAGGGTCTCAATCAGCCCCAGCATTTT.

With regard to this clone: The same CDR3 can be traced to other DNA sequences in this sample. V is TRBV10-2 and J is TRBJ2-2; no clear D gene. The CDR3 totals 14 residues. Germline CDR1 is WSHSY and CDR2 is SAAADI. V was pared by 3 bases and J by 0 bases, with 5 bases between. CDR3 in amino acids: CASSERTNTGELFF. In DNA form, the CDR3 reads TGCGCCAGCAGTGAAAGAACGAACACCGGGGAGCTGTTTTTT.

The CDR3 DNA reads TGTGCCACGTCGGGGAGGATGAACACTGAAGCTTTCTTT. Translating it yields CATSGRMNTEAFF. The V call is TRBV28, the J call TRBJ1-1, with unresolved D. This CDR3 comprises 13 residues. V shed 10 bases and J shed 0 bases, with 12 bases lying between them. Germline CDR1 is MDHEN and CDR2 is SYDVKM.

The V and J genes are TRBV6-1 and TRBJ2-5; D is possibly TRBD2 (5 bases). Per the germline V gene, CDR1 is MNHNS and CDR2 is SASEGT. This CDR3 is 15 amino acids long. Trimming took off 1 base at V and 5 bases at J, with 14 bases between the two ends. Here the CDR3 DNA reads TGTGCCAGCAGTGAAGTGAGCGGAAGTGGGGAGACCCAGTACTTC. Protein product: CASSEVSGSGETQYF.

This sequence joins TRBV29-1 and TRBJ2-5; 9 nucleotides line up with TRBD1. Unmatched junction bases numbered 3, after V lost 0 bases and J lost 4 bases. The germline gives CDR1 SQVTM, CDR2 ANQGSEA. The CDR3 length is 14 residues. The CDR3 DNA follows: TGCAGCGTTGAAGAAGGGACAGGGAGAGAGACCCAGTACTTC. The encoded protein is CSVEEGTGRETQYF.

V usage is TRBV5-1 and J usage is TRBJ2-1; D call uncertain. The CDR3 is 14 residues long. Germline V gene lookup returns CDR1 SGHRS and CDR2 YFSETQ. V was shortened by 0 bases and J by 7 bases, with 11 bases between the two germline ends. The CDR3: CASSLDPGPNEQFF. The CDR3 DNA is TGCGCCAGCAGCTTGGATCCGGGTCCTAATGAGCAGTTCTTC.

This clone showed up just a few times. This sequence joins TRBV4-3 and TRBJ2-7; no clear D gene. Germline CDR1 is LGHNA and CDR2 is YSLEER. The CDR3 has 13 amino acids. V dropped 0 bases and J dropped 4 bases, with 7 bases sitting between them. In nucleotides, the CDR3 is TGCGCCAGCAGCCAAGATTCCCGATACGAGCAGTACTTC. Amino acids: CASSQDSRYEQYF.

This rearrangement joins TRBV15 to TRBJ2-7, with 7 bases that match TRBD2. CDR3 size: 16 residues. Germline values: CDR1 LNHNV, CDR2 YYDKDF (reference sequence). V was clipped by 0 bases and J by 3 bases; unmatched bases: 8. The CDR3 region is CATSRDFGGRFYEQYF. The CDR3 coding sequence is TGTGCCACCAGCAGAGATTTCGGCGGGAGATTCTACGAGCAGTACTTC.

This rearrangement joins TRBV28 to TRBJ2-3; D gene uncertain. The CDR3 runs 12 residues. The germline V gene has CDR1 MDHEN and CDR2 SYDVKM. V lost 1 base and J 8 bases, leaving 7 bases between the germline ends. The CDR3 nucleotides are TGTGCCAGCAGTTTATCCTTATTTACGCAGTATTTT. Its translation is CASSLSLFTQYF.

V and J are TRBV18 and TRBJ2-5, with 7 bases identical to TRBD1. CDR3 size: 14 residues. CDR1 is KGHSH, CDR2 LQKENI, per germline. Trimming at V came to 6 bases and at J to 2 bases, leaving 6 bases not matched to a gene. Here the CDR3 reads CASSRSGQQETQYF. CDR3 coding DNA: TGTGCCAGCTCTCGGTCGGGACAGCAAGAGACCCAGTACTTC.

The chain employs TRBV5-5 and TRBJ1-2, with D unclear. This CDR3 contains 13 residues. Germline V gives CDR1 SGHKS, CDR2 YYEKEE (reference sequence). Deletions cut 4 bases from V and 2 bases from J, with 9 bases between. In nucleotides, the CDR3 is TGTGCCAGCAGCAATGAGCTAAACTATGGCTACACCTTC. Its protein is CASSNELNYGYTF.

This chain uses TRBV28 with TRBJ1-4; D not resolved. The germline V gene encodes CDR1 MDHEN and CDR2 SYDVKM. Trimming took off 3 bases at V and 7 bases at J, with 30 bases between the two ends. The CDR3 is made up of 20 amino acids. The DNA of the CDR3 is TGTGCCAGCAGTTTGACGGCGCTGCTGCGACACGAGGTTTCGGGTGAAAAACTGTTTTTT. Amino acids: CASSLTALLRHEVSGEKLFF.

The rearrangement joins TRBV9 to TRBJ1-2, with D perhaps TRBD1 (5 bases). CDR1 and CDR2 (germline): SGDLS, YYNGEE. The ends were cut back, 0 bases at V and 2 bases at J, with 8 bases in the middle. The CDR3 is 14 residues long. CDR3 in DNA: TGTGCCAGCAGCGTAGACAGGAGCAACTATGGCTACACCTTC. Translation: CASSVDRSNYGYTF.

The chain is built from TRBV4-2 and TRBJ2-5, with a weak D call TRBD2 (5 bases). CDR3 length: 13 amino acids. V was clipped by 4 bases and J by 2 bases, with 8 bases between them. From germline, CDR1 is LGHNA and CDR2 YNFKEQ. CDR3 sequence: CASSPREQETQYF. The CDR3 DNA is TGTGCCAGCAGCCCAAGGGAGCAAGAGACCCAGTACTTC.

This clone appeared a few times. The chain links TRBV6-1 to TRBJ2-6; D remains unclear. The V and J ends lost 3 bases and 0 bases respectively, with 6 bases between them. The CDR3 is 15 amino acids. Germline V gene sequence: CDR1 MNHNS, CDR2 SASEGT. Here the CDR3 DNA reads TGTGCCAGCAGTGACAGCTACTCTGGGGCCAACGTCCTGACTTTC. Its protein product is CASSDSYSGANVLTF.

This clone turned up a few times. The DNA of the CDR3 is TGTGCCAGTAGTAAGGGACTAGCTTACACCGGGGAGCTGTTTTTT. This sequence encodes CASSKGLAYTGELFF. The chain carries TRBV19 and TRBJ2-2; 9 positions agree with TRBD2. V lost 4 bases and J lost 3; bases outside the gene matches: 3. Germline lookup yields CDR1 LNHDA and CDR2 SQIVND (reference sequence). The CDR3 loop spans 15 amino acids.

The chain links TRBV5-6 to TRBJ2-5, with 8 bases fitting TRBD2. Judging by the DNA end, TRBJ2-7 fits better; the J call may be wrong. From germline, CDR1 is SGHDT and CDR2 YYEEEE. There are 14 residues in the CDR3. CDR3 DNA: TGTGCCAGCAGCGGAGCCCCTAGCGGGTACGAGCAGTACTTC. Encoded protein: CASSGAPSGYEQYF.

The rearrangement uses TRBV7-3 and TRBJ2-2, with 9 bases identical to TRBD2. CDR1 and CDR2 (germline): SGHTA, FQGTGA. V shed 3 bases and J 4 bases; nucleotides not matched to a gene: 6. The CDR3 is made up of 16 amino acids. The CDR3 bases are TGTGCCAGCAGCTTTGGGCTAGCGGGATTCACCGGGGAGCTGTTTTTT. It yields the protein CASSFGLAGFTGELFF.

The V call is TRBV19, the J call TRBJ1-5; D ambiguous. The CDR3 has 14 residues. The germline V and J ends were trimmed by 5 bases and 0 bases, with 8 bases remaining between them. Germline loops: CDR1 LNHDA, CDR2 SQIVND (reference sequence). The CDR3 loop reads CASSPPYSNQPQHF. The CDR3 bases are TGTGCCAGTAGTCCACCGTATAGCAATCAGCCCCAGCATTTT.

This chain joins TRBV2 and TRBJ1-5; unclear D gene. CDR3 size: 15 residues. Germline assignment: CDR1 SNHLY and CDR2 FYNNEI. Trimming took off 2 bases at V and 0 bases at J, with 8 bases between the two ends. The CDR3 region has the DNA TGTGCCAGCAGTGAATTAGCGGGTAGCAATCAGCCCCAGCATTTT. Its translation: CASSELAGSNQPQHF.

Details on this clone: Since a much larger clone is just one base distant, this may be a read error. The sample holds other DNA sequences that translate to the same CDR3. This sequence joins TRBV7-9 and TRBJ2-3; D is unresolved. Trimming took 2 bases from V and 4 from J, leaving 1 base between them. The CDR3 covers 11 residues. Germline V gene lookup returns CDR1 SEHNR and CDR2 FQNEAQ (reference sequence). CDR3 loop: CASSLSDTQYF. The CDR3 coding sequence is TGTGCCAGCAGCTTATCAGATACGCAGTATTTT.